This TCR beta chain was obtained from a study of T-cell reconstitution after alpha-beta-depleted transplantation in children. In germline, CDR1 is SGHTA, CDR2 FQGNSA. The V and J ends lost 3 bases and 5 bases respectively, with 14 bases between them. There are 14 residues in the CDR3. The TCRbeta library incorporated unique molecular identifiers. One entry per CDR3 protein results from TCRdb running MiXCR on the PCR reads. The sample has about 980,000 distinct CDR3 sequences, about 26% seen once. Study conclusions and caveats: Where some patients showed high TCRbeta diversity at day 60, it came from recipient T cells and thymic progenitors that had survived. The origin of alpha-beta T cells about two months after transplant was reportedly several hundred expanded graft clones. T-cell numbers and diversity one year post-transplant derived largely from freshly generated T cells.

On this clonotype itself: Antigen specificity is unknown.

The origin of this receptor is a boy under two years old who had a stem cell transplant for SCID, so the T cells may come from the graft donor. The J gene is TRBJ2-7, the V gene TRBV7-2, with D maybe TRBD2 (6 bases). The sample here was PBMCs, mostly from graft donor cells, taken 360 days after TCRalphabeta/CD19-depleted stem cell transplant. The CDR3 spells CASSFGGKLNEQYF. In DNA, the CDR3 is TGTGCCAGCAGCTTTGGAGGGAAACTCAACGAGCAGTACTTC. The entire variable domain, with the rest obtained from reference TRBV7-2 and TRBJ2-7, is as follows: GAGVSQSPSNKVTEKGKDVELRCDPISGHTALYWYRQSLGQGLEFLIYFQGNSAPDKSGLPSDRFSAERTGGSVSTLTIQRTQQEDSAVYLCASSFGGKLNEQYFGPGTRLTVT.